This T cell receptor (beta chain) was captured in a study of blood T cell repertoires in COVID-19. As for the study in general: Both acute and convalescent COVID-19 samples were obtained from the United States, Italy and Spain.

Patients at the Seattle site were enrolled during active infection and followed longitudinally. The V gene end was trimmed by 2 bases and the J gene end by 4 bases; junction bases not matched to a gene: 5. From germline, CDR1 is MNHEY and CDR2 SVGEGT. This CDR3 is 15 amino acids long. Original processing methods: Reference gene primer amplification yielded estimated nucleated cell counts. Method: immunoSEQ multiplex PCR; TCRdb's copy keeps in-frame clones and lacks some. The V and J calls and clone size are taken from that table; D and trimming were inferred from the DNA. Of about 190,000 clones listed, 82% are singletons.

Sequenced sample: peripheral blood. The rearrangement links TRBV6-2 or TRBV6-3 to TRBJ1-5, with TRBD1 identical over 7 bases. This clonotype was sampled from a woman in her sixties or seventies with COVID-19, enrolled during active disease. CDR3 amino acids: CASSYPGTVNQPQHF. In nucleotides, the CDR3 is TGTGCCAGCAGTTACCCCGGGACAGTTAATCAGCCCCAGCATTTT.